The clone carrying this T cell receptor beta chain came up a few times. Its antigen is still unknown. The record originates from a study of T-cell memory formation after mild COVID-19. The study's findings and limits: Among contracting clones, CD4+ were mainly CM/EM and CD8+ enriched in EMRA. There were some responding clones in pre-infection memory, which suggested that cross-reactive memory had joined. Clones that contracted from day 15 to 85 had balanced CD4/CD8; later expanders were CD4+ biased. The SARS-CoV-2 specificity of second-wave clones reaching peak at day 37 remained unverified.

TCRdb re-called the 5' RACE reads with MiXCR, one entry per CDR3 protein. Among under 300,000 distinct CDR3 sequences listed, roughly a tenth were seen once. CDR1 is LNHDA and CDR2 is SQIVND in the germline V gene (reference sequence). V lost 3 bases to trimming and J lost 2 bases, with 8 bases between them. CDR3 length: 15 amino acids. This sequence joins TRBV19 and TRBJ2-6; perhaps TRBD1 as D (5 bases). This TCR came from a man aged 18 to 35 who had mild COVID-19 (a few samples of this study predate the infection). Cell type and time point are not known. Sequenced input: PBMCs or a T cell subset sorted from them (not recorded which). CDR3 amino acids: CASSIPGPGANVLTF. DNA of the CDR3: TGTGCCAGTAGTATCCCAGGGCCTGGGGCCAACGTCCTGACTTTC.